The 20 T cell receptor beta chains below come from one sample, sequenced in a study of T cells in Graves' hyperthyroidism and ophthalmopathy. Researchers took RNA transcripts and amplified the TCR beta CDR3 regions from them. When the TCR CDR3 underwent first-round RT-PCR, the HTBI primer set was used. TCRdb re-analysed the multiplex PCR reads in MiXCR, keeping a single row per CDR3 protein. The top ten clones hold more than 7% of a sample with some 800,000 distinct CDR3 sequences, approximately 40% of them seen once. Sequences were obtained from blood. Receptor source: a man younger than 30 with Graves' hyperthyroidism.

The gene calls are TRBV20-1 and TRBJ2-7; D is unresolved. The germline V gene has CDR1 DFQATT and CDR2 SNEGSKA (reference sequence). V dropped 0 bases and J dropped 2 bases, with 8 bases sitting between them. CDR3 length: 13 amino acids. The CDR3 region has the DNA TGCAGTGCTAGAGACACCAGAACCTACGAGCAGTACTTC. It encodes CSARDTRTYEQYF.

The V and J genes are TRBV29-1 and TRBJ2-2; no clear D gene. V lost 5 bases, J lost 9 bases, and 10 bases lay in between. CDR1 SQVTM and CDR2 ANQGSEA come from the germline V gene. CDR3 length: 11 residues. CDR3 in DNA: TGCAGCGTTCTGGGGATGCGGGAGCTGTTTTTT. This sequence encodes CSVLGMRELFF.

This clonotype was counted at least ten times. The chain couples TRBV11-1 to TRBJ1-5; TRBD1 is a possible D gene (5 bases). Germline-derived CDR1 and CDR2 are SGHAT and FQDESV (reference sequence). With 5 bases removed from V and 4 bases from J, the gap between germline ends came to 9 bases. The CDR3 spans 13 residues. As DNA, the CDR3 is TGTGCCAGCAGCCCGGGGGTTAATCAGCCCCAGCATTTT. It encodes CASSPGVNQPQHF.

Turning to this clonotype: Just one base apart from a much larger clone, this may be a read error. This chain links TRBV5-1 with TRBJ1-5; D not resolved. The CDR3 runs to 13 residues. Germline CDR1 reads SGHRS; CDR2 reads YFSETQ. The CDR3 nucleotides are TGCACCAGCAGCTTGGGCAGACATCAGCCCCAGCATTTT. Translated: CTSSLGRHQPQHF.

The V call is TRBV7-9, the J call TRBJ2-2, with 7 bases that match TRBD2. The CDR3 is 15 residues long. Germline values: CDR1 SEHNR, CDR2 FQNEAQ (reference sequence). Unmatched junction bases numbered 9, after V lost 5 bases and J lost 6 bases. The CDR3 is CASSRSGMGAGELFF. Written as DNA, the CDR3 is TGTGCCAGCAGCCGAAGCGGGATGGGGGCCGGGGAGCTGTTTTTT.

This clonotype was seen only a few times. The chain combines TRBV12-3 or TRBV12-4 with TRBJ1-1; D ambiguous. CDR3 length equals 14 residues. V was pared by 0 bases and J by 4 bases, with 9 bases between. Written as DNA, the CDR3 is TGTGCCAGCAGTTTAGCCCTGAGAATCACTGAAGCTTTCTTT. Its translation: CASSLALRITEAFF.

V usage is TRBV14 and J usage is TRBJ2-5; possible D gene TRBD1, 6 bases. Germline loops: CDR1 SGHDN, CDR2 FVKESK. This CDR3 contains 15 residues. With 1 base removed from V and 6 bases from J, the gap between germline ends came to 15 bases. The CDR3 sequence is CASSQVQGLGKTQYF. The CDR3 nucleotides are TGTGCCAGCAGCCAAGTGCAGGGGCTGGGAAAGACCCAGTACTTC.

To note about this clonotype: One end of the junction fails to match germline, which may point to a read error. The chain joins TRBV12-3 or TRBV12-4 to TRBJ1-2; no reliable D call. The length of the CDR3 is 12 residues. Written as DNA, the CDR3 is TGTGCCAGCAGTTTAGGCGGTTATGGCCACACCTTC. Its translation is CASSLGGYGHTF.

In its sample, this clonotype was seen many times. The chain combines TRBV9 with TRBJ2-7; 7 nucleotides line up with TRBD1. There are 16 residues in the CDR3. The germline CDR1 and CDR2 sequences are SGDLS and YYNGEE. V was clipped by 3 bases and J by 2 bases; unmatched bases: 11. CDR3 nucleotides: TGTGCCAGCAGCGCGACCGGGACAGCCCATCCCTACGAGCAGTACTTC. Translating it yields CASSATGTAHPYEQYF.

This clonotype was seen only once. The chain joins TRBV7-2 to TRBJ2-7; TRBD2 is a possible D gene (5 bases). This CDR3 is 13 amino acids long. Trimming stripped 3 bases from V and 5 bases from J, with 11 bases between. Germline V gene data show CDR1 as SGHTA and CDR2 as FQGNSA. The CDR3 region is CASSFDGINEQYF. The CDR3 DNA reads TGTGCCAGCAGCTTTGACGGGATCAACGAGCAGTACTTC. Full variable domain (remainder filled in from reference TRBV7-2 and TRBJ2-7): GAGVSQSPSNKVTEKGKDVELRCDPISGHTALYWYRQSLGQGLEFLIYFQGNSAPDKSGLPSDRFSAERTGGSVSTLTIQRTQQEDSAVYLCASSFDGINEQYFGPGTRLTVT.

J is TRBJ1-6 and V is TRBV2; D gene ambiguous. Germline V gene lookup returns CDR1 SNHLY and CDR2 FYNNEI. V was shortened by 6 bases and J by 7 bases, with 13 bases between the two germline ends. The CDR3 is made up of 14 amino acids. The CDR3 coding sequence is TGTGCCAGCAGCGGGAGGGATGAAAATTCACCCCTCCACTTT. As protein: CASSGRDENSPLHF.

This clonotype occurred a few times. V is TRBV6-5 and J is TRBJ2-5; TRBD1 might be the D (6 bases). V lost 5 bases and J lost 5, with 21 bases in between. The CDR3 is 16 amino acids. The germline V gene has CDR1 MNHEY and CDR2 SVGAGI. The CDR3 sequence: CASSSLRQVDGETQYF. CDR3 coding DNA: TGTGCCAGCAGTAGTCTACGACAGGTCGACGGGGAGACCCAGTACTTC.

This rearrangement joins TRBV29-1 to TRBJ2-7; TRBD2 aligns across 9 bases. V trimming: 6 bases; J trimming: 6 bases; junction bases outside the gene matches: 6. Germline loops: CDR1 SQVTM, CDR2 ANQGSEA. The CDR3 loop spans 12 amino acids. The CDR3 loop is CSVSSGSVEQYF. The CDR3 nucleotides read TGCAGCGTCAGTAGCGGGAGTGTCGAGCAGTACTTC.

This clonotype has a handful of counts. The J gene is TRBJ2-6, the V gene TRBV11-2; D gene uncertain. V gave up 5 bases and J gave up 0 bases, with 8 bases separating them. This CDR3 has 15 amino acids. From germline, CDR1 is SGHAT and CDR2 FQNNGV. The CDR3 sequence: CASSVPFSGANVLTF. CDR3 DNA sequence: TGTGCCAGCAGCGTTCCCTTCTCTGGGGCCAACGTCCTGACTTTC.

The chain links TRBV20-1 to TRBJ1-3, with D maybe TRBD1 (5 bases). There are 14 residues in the CDR3. Trimming shortened V by 1 base and J by 4 bases, and 11 bases separated the two germline ends. Germline CDR1 DFQATT, CDR2 SNEGSKA (reference sequence). The CDR3 is CSARVRGAGNTIYF. CDR3 in DNA: TGCAGTGCTAGAGTTAGAGGGGCAGGAAACACCATATATTTT.

About this clonotype: A much bigger clone sits one base away, suggesting this may be a read error. The chain has TRBV7-9 and TRBJ1-2, with D unresolved. Germline V gene sequence: CDR1 SEHNR, CDR2 FQNEAQ (reference sequence). V lost 4 bases to trimming and J lost 1 base, with 13 bases between them. CDR3 size: 15 residues. The chain's CDR3 is CASSSLNWYNYGYTF. For the CDR3, the DNA is TGTGCCAGCAGCTCCCTCAACTGGTATAACTATGGCTACACCTTC.

This clonotype has a handful of counts. The CDR3 DNA follows: TGCGCCAGCAGCTTGGAACCAGACTATGAAGCTTTCTTT. Its translation is CASSLEPDYEAFF. The chain links TRBV5-1 to TRBJ1-1, with D hard to call. V lost 0 bases, J lost 7 bases, and 10 bases lay in between. The V gene's germline CDR1 is SGHRS and CDR2 YFSETQ. The CDR3 is 13 amino acids.

Concerning this clonotype: It may be a read error: a sequence one base away is much more abundant. This chain links TRBV25-1 with TRBJ1-6; D gene unclear. Germline-derived CDR1 and CDR2 are MGHDK and SYGVNS. The CDR3 loop spans 13 amino acids. For the CDR3, the DNA is TGTGCCAGTAGTCTGGGGAATGAATCACCCCCCCACTTT. Translated, it gives CASSLGNESPPHF.

The CDR3 spells CASGHTYEQYF. The CDR3 nucleotides are TGTGCCAGCGGGCATACCTACGAGCAGTACTTC. This chain joins TRBV6-1 and TRBJ2-7; no clear D. The V gene's germline CDR1 is MNHNS and CDR2 SASEGT. This CDR3 comprises 11 residues. Trimming stripped 8 bases from V and 2 bases from J, with 7 bases between.

This clonotype was found a few times. The junction departs from the called germline gene at one end, perhaps through a read error. The chain has TRBV29-1 and TRBJ2-6, with D tentatively TRBD2 (6 bases). The length of the CDR3 is 12 residues. Germline assignment: CDR1 SQVTM and CDR2 ANQGSEA. The CDR3 region is CSVARDFGTEAF. In DNA, the CDR3 is TGCAGCGTTGCCCGGGACTTCGGGACTGAAGCTTTC.